Below are 10 T cell receptor beta chains sequenced from a single sample in a study of shared clonotypes between healthy human individuals. The table came from immunoSEQ multiplex PCR; TCRdb's copy has only in-frame clones and leaves some out. The sample yields a few million clones, approximately 96% seen once. Specimen: naive CD4+ T cells sorted from blood. Specified subset: CD45RA+ positively selected. These receptors all stem from a man aged 18 to 30 in good health.

This chain joins TRBV7-9 and TRBJ1-2; D is perhaps TRBD1 (5 bases). V lost 4 bases to trimming and J lost 0 bases, with 15 bases between them. There are 16 residues in the CDR3. Germline V lookup: CDR1 SEHNR, CDR2 FQNEAQ (reference sequence). CDR3 protein: CASSWGLDLSNYGYTF. For the CDR3, the DNA is TGTGCCAGCAGCTGGGGCCTGGACCTTTCTAACTATGGCTACACCTTC.

The chain has TRBV2 and TRBJ2-1; D unclear. Between the trimmed V and J ends, which lost 7 bases and 6 bases, there was a span of 7 bases. Germline V gene data show CDR1 as SNHLY and CDR2 as FYNNEI. There are 11 residues in the CDR3. The CDR3 protein is CASTLANEQFF. Here the CDR3 DNA reads TGTGCCAGCACCTTGGCCAATGAGCAGTTCTTC. The full variable domain, with the rest looked up from reference TRBV2 and TRBJ2-1, is EPEVTQTPSHQVTQMGQEVILRCVPISNHLYFYWYRQILGQKVEFLVSFYNNEISEKSEIFDDQFSVERPDGSNFTLKIRSTKLEDSAMYFCASTLANEQFFGPGTRLTVL.

The chain recombines TRBV6-5 with TRBJ2-7; 9 bases are a match to TRBD1. Per the germline V gene, CDR1 is MNHEY and CDR2 is SVGAGI. The CDR3 loop spans 15 amino acids. Losses at the gene ends were 4 bases for V and 5 bases for J; bases not matched to a gene: 9. The CDR3 reads CASSFATGGGNEQYF. CDR3 nucleotides: TGTGCCAGCAGTTTCGCGACAGGGGGTGGAAACGAGCAGTACTTC.

The CDR3: CASSGGNSGANVLTF. CDR3 in DNA: TGCGCCAGCAGTGGTGGAAACTCTGGGGCCAACGTCCTGACTTTC. The chain carries TRBV10-1 and TRBJ2-6; no definite D call. CDR1 is WNHNN, CDR2 SYGVQD, per germline (reference sequence). CDR3 length: 15 amino acids. V lost 4 bases to trimming and J lost 0 bases, with 7 bases between them.

The gene calls are TRBV27 and TRBJ2-7; weak D call: TRBD1 (8 bases). Germline V gene lookup returns CDR1 MNHEY and CDR2 SMNVEV (reference sequence). This CDR3 spans 15 amino acids. The V gene lost 6 bases and the J gene lost 0 bases, with 15 bases spanning the gap. CDR3 nucleotides: TGTGCCAGCAGGATACAGGGGGGGAGCTCCTACGAGCAGTACTTC. Its translation is CASRIQGGSSYEQYF.

V and J are TRBV10-3 and TRBJ2-7; D may be TRBD1 or TRBD2 (5 bases each). The CDR3 runs to 14 residues. V gave up 11 bases and J gave up 1 base, with 18 bases separating them. Germline CDR1 reads ENHRY; CDR2 reads SYGVKD. The CDR3 is CAARSGLTSYEQYF. Written as DNA, the CDR3 is TGTGCCGCTCGATCGGGGCTCACTTCCTACGAGCAGTACTTC.

The chain links TRBV28 to TRBJ2-1; tentatively, D is TRBD2 (5 bases). CDR1 is MDHEN and CDR2 is SYDVKM in the germline V gene. Trimming removed 10 bases from V and 6 bases from J, with 10 bases in between. The CDR3 is 11 residues long. The CDR3 coding sequence is TGTGCCACTGGGCGGGCCAATGAGCAGTTCTTC. It specifies CATGRANEQFF.

The CDR3 nucleotides read TGTGCCAGCAGCCAAGAACGGGGAGTTGGCGGGGAGCTGTTTTTT. Protein sequence: CASSQERGVGGELFF. V and J are TRBV4-2 and TRBJ2-2; D may be TRBD2 (5 bases). V shed 0 bases and J shed 7 bases, with 12 bases lying between them. The CDR3 runs to 15 residues. Germline CDR1 is LGHNA and CDR2 is YNFKEQ.

The chain combines TRBV18 with TRBJ1-2; 11 nucleotides match TRBD1. CDR1 and CDR2 from the germline V gene are KGHSH and LQKENI. The ends lost 4 bases at V and 1 base at J; junction bases unmatched: 2. The CDR3 totals 15 residues. CDR3 DNA sequence: TGTGCCAGCTCACAGGGGACAGGGGGTAACTATGGCTACACCTTC. Protein product: CASSQGTGGNYGYTF.

This sequence joins TRBV9 and TRBJ2-7; D possibly corresponds to TRBD2 (6 bases). V was clipped by 2 bases and J by 2 bases, with 14 bases between them. Germline assignment: CDR1 SGDLS and CDR2 YYNGEE. This CDR3 is 15 amino acids long. CDR3 sequence (DNA): TGTGCCAGCAGCGTGGGGGGACTTCCTACCTACGAGCAGTACTTC. Its translation: CASSVGGLPTYEQYF.